The 29 T cell receptor beta chains listed next were all sequenced from one sample in a study of cytomegalovirus exposure and HLA in healthy donors. The study ran its PCR with 60 Vbeta and 13 Jbeta primers. Produced via immunoSEQ multiplex PCR; TCRdb's table is partial and in-frame only. Of some 110,000 clones detected, 55% to 70% appear once; the ten largest clones hold about 2.2%. Sequenced sample: PBMCs. Receptors were obtained from a woman in her thirties in good health and CMV-seronegative.

This clone was counted between two and nine times. The CDR3 spells CASSDLFPGGSYEQYF. In DNA, the CDR3 is TGTGCCAGCAGCGACCTGTTTCCAGGGGGCTCCTACGAGCAGTACTTC. The gene calls are TRBV2 and TRBJ2-7, with 7 bases identical to TRBD1. Germline V gene data show CDR1 as SNHLY and CDR2 as FYNNEI. This CDR3 region has 16 residues. Trimming removed 6 bases from V and 0 bases from J; junction bases left unmatched: 11.

A single count supports this clone. The chain has TRBV5-3 and TRBJ1-2; 9 bases match TRBD1. TRBV5-3 is treated as an ORF (open reading frame) with a function not yet certain. V lost 3 bases to trimming and J lost 4 bases; unmatched junction nucleotides: 4. The CDR3 consists of 14 residues. CDR3 region: CARSSGTGIYGYTF. The CDR3 bases are TGTGCCAGAAGCTCAGGGACAGGGATCTATGGCTACACCTTC.

The chain couples TRBV19 to TRBJ1-1; no definite D call. CDR1 LNHDA and CDR2 SQIVND come from the germline V gene (reference sequence). The CDR3 length is 14 residues. V lost 3 bases to trimming and J lost 5 bases, with 13 bases between them. CDR3 region: CASSIGSGGTEAFF. CDR3 DNA sequence: TGTGCCAGTAGTATTGGCTCTGGCGGAACTGAAGCTTTCTTT.

The chain employs TRBV9 and TRBJ1-4; D is perhaps TRBD1 (6 bases). Germline V lookup: CDR1 SGDLS, CDR2 YYNGEE. The ends were cut back, 0 bases at V and 6 bases at J, with 6 bases in the middle. The CDR3 consists of 13 residues. The CDR3 region is CASSVGTDEKLFF. CDR3 nucleotide sequence: TGTGCCAGCAGCGTAGGGACAGATGAAAAACTGTTTTTT.

This sequence joins TRBV19 and TRBJ1-1, with 8 nucleotides matching TRBD1. This CDR3 region has 14 residues. J gave up 3 bases and V 5 bases, and 5 bases lay outside the gene matches. The germline gives CDR1 LNHDA, CDR2 SQIVND (reference sequence). The CDR3 spells CASSVTGGDTEAFF. In nucleotides, the CDR3 is TGTGCCAGTAGTGTAACAGGGGGTGACACTGAAGCTTTCTTT. Together with reference TRBV19 and TRBJ1-1, the CDR3 gives the full variable domain: DGGITQSPKYLFRKEGQNVTLSCEQNLNHDAMYWYRQDPGQGLRLIYYSQIVNDFQKGDIAEGYSVSREKKESFPLTVTSAQKNPTAFYLCASSVTGGDTEAFFGQGTRLTVV.

In this sample, this clone turned up a few times. The genes are TRBV7-9 and TRBJ2-7; maybe TRBD1 (6 bases). The CDR3 consists of 15 residues. The germline V and J ends were trimmed by 4 bases and 4 bases, with 17 bases remaining between them. Germline loops: CDR1 SEHNR, CDR2 FQNEAQ (reference sequence). CDR3 sequence reads: CASSSVTGIQYEQYF. The CDR3 region has the DNA TGTGCCAGCAGCTCCGTAACAGGGATCCAATACGAGCAGTACTTC.

The CDR3 region is CAISESGGANEKLFF. CDR3 sequence (DNA): TGTGCCATCAGTGAGTCAGGGGGGGCTAATGAAAAACTGTTTTTT. The chain links TRBV10-3 to TRBJ1-4; TRBD1 might be the D (6 bases). The CDR3 is made up of 15 amino acids. Trimming took 0 bases from V and 3 from J, leaving 8 bases between them. Looked up from germline, CDR1 is ENHRY and CDR2 is SYGVKD.

V gene TRBV7-9 combines with J gene TRBJ2-1; 13 bases are a match to TRBD2. CDR3 size: 15 residues. After removal of 7 bases from V and 3 bases from J, the junction contained 3 bases not matched to a gene. Germline values: CDR1 SEHNR, CDR2 FQNEAQ (reference sequence). CDR3 in amino acids: CASTRTSGSYNEQFF. CDR3 sequence (DNA): TGTGCCAGCACCCGGACTAGCGGGAGCTACAATGAGCAGTTCTTC. Full variable domain (missing parts from reference TRBV7-9 and TRBJ2-1): DTGVSQNPRHKITKRGQNVTFRCDPISEHNRLYWYRQTLGQGPEFLTYFQNEAQLEKSRLLSDRFSAERPKGSFSTLEIQRTEQGDSAMYLCASTRTSGSYNEQFFGPGTRLTVL.

This clone was observed a few times. The chain links TRBV30 to TRBJ2-7; D is undetermined. Deletions cut 0 bases from V and 7 bases from J, with 7 bases between. Germline V gene sequence: CDR1 GTSNPN, CDR2 SVGIG (reference sequence). The CDR3 covers 11 residues. DNA of the CDR3: TGTGCCTGGAGTGTGGGCCTAGAGCAGTACTTC. It yields the protein CAWSVGLEQYF.

The chain carries TRBV5-1 and TRBJ2-1, with 8 bases that match TRBD2. This CDR3 has 14 residues. Germline V lookup: CDR1 SGHRS, CDR2 YFSETQ. V trimming: 4 bases; J trimming: 6 bases; junction bases outside the gene matches: 6. The CDR3 spells CASSNRTSLNEQFF. CDR3 coding DNA: TGCGCCAGCAGCAACCGGACTAGCCTCAATGAGCAGTTCTTC.

The V call is TRBV6-1, the J call TRBJ1-6; D remains unclear. V gave up 4 bases and J gave up 3 bases, with 10 bases separating them. This CDR3 has 15 residues. Germline values: CDR1 MNHNS, CDR2 SASEGT. The CDR3 spells CASSVTGDYNSPLHF. The CDR3 region has the DNA TGTGCCAGCAGTGTTACCGGGGACTATAATTCACCCCTCCACTTT.

The V and J genes are TRBV27 and TRBJ1-6, with 9 bases identical to TRBD1. The germline V gene encodes CDR1 MNHEY and CDR2 SMNVEV (reference sequence). This CDR3 contains 14 residues. Trimming cost V 7 bases and J 7 bases; bases outside gene matches: 5. CDR3 nucleotides: TGTGCCAGCACTGTGACAGGGGGAAATTCACCCCTCCACTTT. Protein sequence: CASTVTGGNSPLHF.

Details on this clone: One end of the junction does not line up with germline, which may come from a read error. The chain recombines TRBV30 with TRBJ2-1; TRBD2 matches 7 bases. Per the germline V gene, CDR1 is GTSNPN and CDR2 is SVGIG (reference sequence). The CDR3 has 11 amino acids. DNA of the CDR3: TGTGGCTGGGCGGGAGAGAATGAGCAGTTCTTC. Protein product: CGWAGENEQFF.

Only a few counts were recorded for this clone. The chain combines TRBV7-3 with TRBJ1-1; a possible D gene is TRBD1 (6 bases). The V gene lost 4 bases and the J gene lost 5 bases, with 11 bases spanning the gap. The length of the CDR3 is 13 residues. Germline V CDR1 and CDR2: SGHTA, FQGTGA. The CDR3 DNA follows: TGTGCCAGCAGCTCCTACAGGGAGACTGAAGCTTTCTTT. The encoded protein is CASSSYRETEAFF.

This chain links TRBV6-6 with TRBJ1-2; TRBD1 matches 7 bases. The V gene end was trimmed by 2 bases and the J gene end by 2 bases; junction bases not matched to a gene: 5. CDR1 and CDR2 (germline): MNHNY, SVGAGI (reference sequence). The length of the CDR3 is 15 residues. The CDR3 loop is CASSYTGTANYGYTF. The DNA for the CDR3 is TGTGCCAGCAGTTACACTGGGACAGCCAACTATGGCTACACCTTC.

Concerning this clone itself: The junction and the germline gene differ at one end; a read error may be behind it. The chain has TRBV27 and TRBJ2-1; 8 bases align to TRBD2. Germline V gives CDR1 MNHEY, CDR2 SMNVEV (reference sequence). The CDR3 sequence is 15 residues long. The CDR3 sequence: CASSLSKTSGNEQFF. In DNA form, the CDR3 reads TGTGCCAGCAGTCTATCGAAAACTAGCGGCAATGAGCAGTTCTTC.

This clone was seen a handful of times. The gene calls are TRBV6-1 and TRBJ1-1, with 11 nucleotides matching TRBD1. The CDR3 consists of 18 residues. Germline assignment: CDR1 MNHNS and CDR2 SASEGT. Losses at the gene ends were 4 bases for V and 4 bases for J; bases not matched to a gene: 14. CDR3 sequence: CASSAGQGVLWGVTEAFF. CDR3 sequence (DNA): TGTGCCAGCAGTGCGGGACAGGGGGTGCTTTGGGGGGTCACTGAAGCTTTCTTT.

The chain joins TRBV28 to TRBJ2-1; TRBD2 aligns across 10 bases. The CDR3 is 18 residues long. Trimming at V came to 5 bases and at J to 4 bases, leaving 14 bases not matched to a gene. Germline lookup yields CDR1 MDHEN and CDR2 SYDVKM. DNA of the CDR3: TGTGCCAGCAGTATTTATAGACTAGCGGGCGAGGGGTACAATGAGCAGTTCTTC. This encodes CASSIYRLAGEGYNEQFF. Supplemented by reference TRBV28 and TRBJ2-1, the full variable domain reads DVKVTQSSRYLVKRTGEKVFLECVQDMDHENMFWYRQDPGLGLRLIYFSYDVKMKEKGDIPEGYSVSREKKERFSLILESASTNQTSMYLCASSIYRLAGEGYNEQFFGPGTRLTVL.

This clone was found a few times. The genes are TRBV7-9 and TRBJ2-5, with TRBD1 as a possible D gene (6 bases). Looked up from germline, CDR1 is SEHNR and CDR2 is FQNEAQ (reference sequence). Trimming shortened V by 7 bases and J by 2 bases, and 20 bases separated the two germline ends. The CDR3 has 16 amino acids. CDR3 DNA: TGTGCCAGCATTCGTAGGCTGCCGGGGACACAAGAGACCCAGTACTTC. Its protein product is CASIRRLPGTQETQYF.

In this sample, this clone turned up once. The V and J genes are TRBV9 and TRBJ2-5; 14 bases match TRBD2. With V trimmed by 0 bases and J by 5 bases, 12 bases remained unmatched. CDR1 SGDLS and CDR2 YYNGEE come from the germline V gene. CDR3 length: 19 amino acids. CDR3 DNA sequence: TGTGCCAGCAGCGTAGCTACAGAGCCGGGACTAGCGGGAGATGAGACCCAGTACTTC. This gives the protein CASSVATEPGLAGDETQYF.

In this sample, this clone turned up a few times. The chain links TRBV6-6 to TRBJ2-1, with TRBD2 matching over 11 bases. This CDR3 region has 16 residues. CDR1 is MNHNY, CDR2 SVGAGI, per germline (reference sequence). The V and J ends lost 6 bases and 0 bases, in that order; junction bases with no gene match: 4. CDR3 coding DNA: TGTGCCAGCAGCCGACTAGCGGGATACTCCTACAATGAGCAGTTCTTC. Translating it yields CASSRLAGYSYNEQFF.

The gene calls are TRBV20-1 and TRBJ2-7; 7 bases are a match to TRBD2. There are 11 residues in the CDR3. The germline CDR1 and CDR2 sequences are DFQATT and SNEGSKA (reference sequence). The V gene end was trimmed by 6 bases and the J gene end by 3 bases; junction bases not matched to a gene: 2. The CDR3 reads CSAWEGYEQYF. The CDR3 coding sequence is TGCAGTGCCTGGGAGGGCTACGAGCAGTACTTC.

The chain recombines TRBV2 with TRBJ1-4; TRBD1 is a possible D gene (5 bases). The CDR3 is 14 residues long. V shed 6 bases and J shed 4 bases, with 12 bases lying between them. CDR1 and CDR2 (germline): SNHLY, FYNNEI. DNA of the CDR3: TGTGCCAGCAGGGAGGGACGGAATAATGAAAAACTGTTTTTT. It specifies CASREGRNNEKLFF. Using reference TRBV2 and TRBJ1-4 for the parts outside the CDR3, the full variable domain is EPEVTQTPSHQVTQMGQEVILRCVPISNHLYFYWYRQILGQKVEFLVSFYNNEISEKSEIFDDQFSVERPDGSNFTLKIRSTKLEDSAMYFCASREGRNNEKLFFGSGTQLSVL.

The genes are TRBV2 and TRBJ2-3; the D gene is possibly TRBD2 (5 bases). CDR3 size: 14 residues. Germline CDR1 and CDR2: SNHLY and FYNNEI. V was clipped by 5 bases and J by 6 bases, with 15 bases between them. The CDR3 sequence is CASSIDSLADTQYF. The CDR3 region has the DNA TGTGCCAGCAGTATCGACTCGTTAGCGGATACGCAGTATTTT.

A few counts support this clone. The chain carries TRBV19 and TRBJ1-6; 8 bases match TRBD1. The CDR3 is 12 amino acids. Germline loops: CDR1 LNHDA, CDR2 SQIVND (reference sequence). V shed 7 bases and J 8 bases; nucleotides not matched to a gene: 1. The CDR3 DNA sequence: TGTGCCAGTAACAGGGGGTATTCACCCCTCCACTTT. Its translation is CASNRGYSPLHF.

This clone was picked up one time. This chain connects TRBV2 to TRBJ1-4, with 7 bases identical to TRBD1. The CDR3 length is 15 residues. Looked up from germline, CDR1 is SNHLY and CDR2 is FYNNEI. V dropped 5 bases and J dropped 8; count of bases not matched to a gene: 11. The CDR3 reads CASSIRQGSGEKLFF. For the CDR3, the DNA is TGTGCCAGCAGTATACGACAGGGCTCGGGCGAAAAACTGTTTTTT.

The V call is TRBV10-2, the J call TRBJ1-2, with 8 bases aligning to TRBD1. The CDR3 has 16 residues. CDR1 is WSHSY, CDR2 SAAADI, per germline. With V trimmed by 5 bases and J by 0 bases, 8 bases remained unmatched. CDR3 residues: CASSKAPGQANYGYTF. The CDR3 DNA is TGCGCCAGCAGTAAAGCCCCGGGACAGGCTAACTATGGCTACACCTTC.

This clone was picked up a small number of times. The rearrangement joins TRBV2 to TRBJ2-7; D unresolved. The ends were cut back, 1 base at V and 2 bases at J, with 6 bases in the middle. CDR3 length equals 13 residues. Germline loops: CDR1 SNHLY, CDR2 FYNNEI. CDR3 in amino acids: CASSEDRTYEQYF. CDR3 in DNA: TGTGCCAGCAGTGAAGACAGAACCTACGAGCAGTACTTC. The whole variable domain, filled in from reference TRBV2 and TRBJ2-7, reads EPEVTQTPSHQVTQMGQEVILRCVPISNHLYFYWYRQILGQKVEFLVSFYNNEISEKSEIFDDQFSVERPDGSNFTLKIRSTKLEDSAMYFCASSEDRTYEQYFGPGTRLTVT.

The V gene is TRBV5-3, the J gene TRBJ2-5; perhaps TRBD2 as D (5 bases). TRBV5-3 is an ORF, with its function uncertain. The CDR3 sequence is 13 residues long. Trimming removed 1 base at V and 5 bases at J, with 9 bases between. CDR3 sequence: CARSLRGGETQYF. CDR3 DNA sequence: TGTGCCAGAAGCTTGCGAGGCGGGGAGACCCAGTACTTC.